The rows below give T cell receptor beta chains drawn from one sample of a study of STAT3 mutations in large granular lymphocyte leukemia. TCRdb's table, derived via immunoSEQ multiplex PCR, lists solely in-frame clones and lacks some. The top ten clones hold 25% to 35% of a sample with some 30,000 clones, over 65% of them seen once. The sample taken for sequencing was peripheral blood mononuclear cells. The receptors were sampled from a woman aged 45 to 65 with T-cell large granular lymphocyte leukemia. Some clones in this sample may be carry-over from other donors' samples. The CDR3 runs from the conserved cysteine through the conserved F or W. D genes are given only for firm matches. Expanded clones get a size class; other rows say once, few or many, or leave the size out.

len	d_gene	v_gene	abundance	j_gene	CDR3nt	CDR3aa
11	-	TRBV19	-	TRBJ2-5	TGTGCCAGTAGGACAGGCGAGACCCAGTACTTC	CASRTGETQYF
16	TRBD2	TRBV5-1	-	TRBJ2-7	TGCGCCAGCAGCTTGGGGGGGACTAGCGGTGTAAACGAGCAGTACTTC	CASSLGGTSGVNEQYF
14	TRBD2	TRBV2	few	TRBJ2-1	TGTGCCAGCAGAGAAGCGGGACGTTACAATGAGCAGTTCTTC	CASREAGRYNEQFF
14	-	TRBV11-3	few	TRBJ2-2	TGTGCCAGCAGCTTAGCCGGGAACACCGGGGAGCTGTTTTTT	CASSLAGNTGELFF
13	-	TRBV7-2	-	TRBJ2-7	TGTGCCAGCAGCTTAGCTAGCAGATACGAGCAGTACTTC	CASSLASRYEQYF
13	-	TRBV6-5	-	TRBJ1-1	TGTGCCAGCAGTCCAATTCCGGGACGGGAAGCTTTCTTT	CASSPIPGREAFF
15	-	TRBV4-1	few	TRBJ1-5	TGCGCCAGCAGCCAATTGACCAACCTTAATCAGCCCCAGCATTTT	CASSQLTNLNQPQHF
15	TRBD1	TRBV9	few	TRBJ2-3	TGTGCCAGCAGCCCACAGGGGAGAGGCACAGATACGCAGTATTTT	CASSPQGRGTDTQYF
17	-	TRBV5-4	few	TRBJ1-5	TGTGCCAGCAGCTTTTCTTTCTCGGGGCAGGGTAATCAGCCCCAGCATTTT	CASSFSFSGQGNQPQHF
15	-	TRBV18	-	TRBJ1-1	TGTGCCAGCTCACTCTCCGGGGGAGGTGGCACTGAAGCTTTCTTT	CASSLSGGGGTEAFF
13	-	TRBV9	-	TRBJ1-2	TGTGCCAGCAGCGTAGGACAGAACTATGGCTACACCTTC	CASSVGQNYGYTF
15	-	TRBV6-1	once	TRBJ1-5	TGTGCCAGCAGAGAATTGACGTTCAGCAATCAGCCCCAGCATTTT	CASRELTFSNQPQHF
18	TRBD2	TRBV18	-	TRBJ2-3	TGTGCCAGCTCACCACCAAAACTAGCGGGAGTGTTCACAGATACGCAGTATTTT	CASSPPKLAGVFTDTQYF
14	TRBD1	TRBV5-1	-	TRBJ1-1	TGCGCCAGCAGTTTCGGGACAGTGAACACTGAAGCTTTCTTT	CASSFGTVNTEAFF
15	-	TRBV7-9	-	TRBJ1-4	TGTGCCAGCAGCTTACGGACGAATAAGGATGAAAAACTGTTTTTT	CASSLRTNKDEKLFF